This T cell receptor (beta chain) originates from a study of blood T cells in healthy people across ages. Investigators took about 9.4 milliliters of peripheral blood from every donor. Regarding this clonotype: Its antigen remains unknown.

Study-level findings and limits: It was the long-lived donors that had more naive CD4+ cells and higher diversity than aged donors.

Primers used in a second PCR of about 6 to 11 cycles were a sample-barcoded 5' primer and a J-beta primer mix. A 12-random-nucleotide template-switch adaptor tagged each cDNA molecule. TCRdb reprocessed the 5' RACE reads with MiXCR, giving one entry per CDR3 protein. The table has 1,800,000 or so distinct CDR3 sequences, more than 35% seen once; the top ten hold roughly 24%. The receptor was isolated from a human donor in good health. Specimen: blood.

The CDR3 reads CSAPWSDEQFF. The CDR3 nucleotides read TGCAGTGCCCCTTGGTCCGATGAGCAGTTCTTC. The chain carries TRBV20-1 and TRBJ2-1; D remains ambiguous. The germline V gene encodes CDR1 DFQATT and CDR2 SNEGSKA (reference sequence). The CDR3 contains 11 residues. The V gene lost 6 bases and the J gene lost 8 bases, with 11 bases spanning the gap.